This is a list of T cell receptor beta chains from one sample in a study of CD8 T cells in ankylosing spondylitis. In TCRdb, the 5' RACE reads were re-called with MiXCR into one record per CDR3 protein. This sample has around 99,000 distinct CDR3 sequences, with roughly 9.6% found just once. What was sequenced was blood, either unsorted or a sorted T cell fraction (not recorded which). Receptors were obtained from a male donor with ankylosing spondylitis or in good health (not recorded which). Both conserved end residues are part of each CDR3. A D gene is named only where the DNA matches it firmly. Some rows mark clone size as missing; the rest say once, few, many or name a class of expanded clone.

D: NA; V: TRBV7-3; size: few; J: TRBJ2-7; CDR3: CASSLTTNYEQYF; DNA: TGTGCCAGCAGCTTAACTACAAACTACGAGCAGTACTTC
D: NA; V: TRBV28; size: many; J: TRBJ2-1; CDR3: CASSHRDNYNEQFF; DNA: TGTGCCAGCAGTCACCGGGACAACTACAATGAGCAGTTCTTC
D: NA; V: TRBV7-2; size: NA; J: TRBJ1-1; CDR3: CASTPIGPTNTEAFF; DNA: TGTGCCAGCACCCCAATAGGGCCGACGAACACTGAAGCTTTCTTT
D: TRBD1; V: TRBV7-3; size: many; J: TRBJ2-7; CDR3: CASSHTGGVSYEQYF; DNA: TGTGCCAGCAGCCACACAGGGGGCGTCTCCTACGAGCAGTACTTC
D: NA; V: TRBV27; size: many; J: TRBJ1-5; CDR3: CASSFAGSNQPQHF; DNA: TGTGCCAGCAGTTTTGCAGGTAGCAATCAGCCCCAGCATTTT
D: TRBD1; V: TRBV5-1; size: many; J: TRBJ2-2; CDR3: CASLEGGDTGELFF; DNA: TGCGCCAGCCTGGAAGGGGGCGACACCGGGGAGCTGTTTTTT
D: TRBD1; V: TRBV6-1; size: many; J: TRBJ2-1; CDR3: CASLWTGNEQFF; DNA: TGTGCCAGCCTTTGGACAGGGAATGAGCAGTTCTTC
D: NA; V: TRBV7-9; size: many; J: TRBJ1-4; CDR3: CASSFEQGDSTNEKLFF; DNA: TGTGCCAGCAGCTTCGAGCAGGGTGACTCAACTAATGAAAAACTGTTTTTT
D: NA; V: TRBV5-6; size: many; J: TRBJ2-3; CDR3: CASSLEISDTQYF; DNA: TGTGCCAGCAGCTTAGAGATTTCAGATACGCAGTATTTT
D: TRBD1; V: TRBV20-1; size: many; J: TRBJ2-1; CDR3: CSAVPGQGAHEQFF; DNA: TGCAGTGCCGTCCCGGGACAGGGGGCCCATGAGCAGTTCTTC
D: NA; V: TRBV19; size: many; J: TRBJ1-4; CDR3: CASRDQRGEKLFF; DNA: TGTGCCAGTAGAGACCAGCGCGGCGAAAAACTGTTTTTT
D: NA; V: TRBV27; size: many; J: TRBJ2-1; CDR3: CASSLWGAYNEQFF; DNA: TGTGCCAGCAGTTTATGGGGCGCTTACAATGAGCAGTTCTTC
D: TRBD1; V: TRBV28; size: many; J: TRBJ2-7; CDR3: CASSLPGTGVSEQYF; DNA: TGTGCCAGCAGTTTGCCGGGGACAGGGGTTTCCGAGCAGTACTTC
D: TRBD2; V: TRBV18; size: many; J: TRBJ2-3; CDR3: CASSPRLAGSTDTQYF; DNA: TGTGCCAGCTCACCAAGACTAGCGGGAAGCACAGATACGCAGTATTTT
D: NA; V: TRBV20-1; size: many; J: TRBJ1-1; CDR3: CSARDGLAYTEAFF; DNA: TGCAGTGCTCGGGACGGACTAGCGTACACTGAAGCTTTCTTT
D: NA; V: TRBV7-9; size: many; J: TRBJ1-4; CDR3: CASSLARSLNEKLFF; DNA: TGTGCCAGCAGCTTAGCGCGAAGCCTTAATGAAAAACTGTTTTTT